This T cell receptor beta chain was identified in a study of human T cells and chemical hapten exposure. About the research overall: TCR yields differed between samples (mainly from small differences in pooled library volume).

This clonotype was seen many times. Its antigen remains unknown. Points from the study as a whole: The number of TCRs above 1 in 1000 frequency did not change after DPC sensitization.

Original handling: Counting gave a median of about 89,000 TCRs per sample, with values ranging from roughly 20,000 to 750,000. Each CDR3 protein gets one entry after TCRdb re-called the 5' RACE reads with MiXCR. None of the V and J calls come from the authors' own analysis; TCRdb made them. Here the sample spans about 140,000 distinct CDR3 sequences, about 4.3% being singletons. The ends were cut back, 6 bases at V and 0 bases at J, with 3 bases in the middle. The CDR3 is 12 amino acids. The germline CDR1 and CDR2 sequences are SGHDN and FVKESK. Someone pulled total RNA out of unfractionated whole blood.

J is TRBJ1-3 and V is TRBV14, with unresolved D. This clonotype was obtained from a female donor in good health. The CDR3, as DNA: TGTGCCAGCAGTTACTCTGGAAACACCATATATTTT. Translating gives CASSYSGNTIYF.